The 7 T cell receptor beta chains listed next were all sequenced from one sample in a study of cytomegalovirus exposure and HLA in healthy donors. Use of 60 Vbeta and 13 Jbeta primers characterized the PCR. The protocol was immunoSEQ multiplex PCR, while the TCRdb copy is restricted to in-frame clones and leaves out a portion. The repertoire holds around 180,000 clones, with more than 75% as singletons. Sequenced sample: PBMCs. These receptors originate from a girl under three years old in good health and CMV-seronegative.

This clone was detected only a few times. The chain uses TRBV29-1 and TRBJ1-3; TRBD1 matches at 7 bases. CDR1 is SQVTM, CDR2 ANQGSEA, per germline. The length of the CDR3 is 14 residues. With V trimmed by 5 bases and J by 4 bases, 8 bases remained unmatched. The chain's CDR3 is CSVNVDRDGNTIYF. The CDR3 nucleotides are TGCAGCGTTAACGTCGACAGGGACGGAAACACCATATATTTT.

In DNA, the CDR3 is TGTGCCAGCAGCCTAAGAGGAACTAATGAAAAACTGTTTTTT. This codes for CASSLRGTNEKLFF. The chain is built from TRBV4-2 and TRBJ1-4; no firm D call. V gave up 4 bases and J gave up 1 base, with 7 bases separating them. The CDR3 is made up of 14 amino acids. Germline assignment: CDR1 LGHNA and CDR2 YNFKEQ.

J is TRBJ2-1 and V is TRBV27, with TRBD2 identical over 10 bases. V was pared by 3 bases and J by 6 bases, with 8 bases of the junction left unmatched. The germline V gene has CDR1 MNHEY and CDR2 SMNVEV (reference sequence). The CDR3 is 16 amino acids. CDR3 nucleotide sequence: TGTGCCAGCAGTTTGGGTTTAGCGGGGGGCATCAATGAGCAGTTCTTC. Residues: CASSLGLAGGINEQFF.

This clone showed up just a few times. The CDR3 loop reads CASSLLSASSYEQYF. DNA for the CDR3: TGCGCCAGCAGCTTGCTTTCAGCGAGCTCCTACGAGCAGTACTTC. V usage is TRBV5-1 and J usage is TRBJ2-7; the D is unclear. Germline V lookup: CDR1 SGHRS, CDR2 YFSETQ. V lost 1 base, J lost 0 bases, and 11 bases lay in between. This CDR3 contains 15 residues.

To note about this clone: Compared with germline, one end of the junction differs, possibly owing to a read error. This chain joins TRBV7-9 and TRBJ2-3; 9 nucleotides agree with TRBD1. Germline CDR1 reads SEHNR; CDR2 reads FQNEAQ (reference sequence). This CDR3 contains 16 residues. CDR3 coding DNA: TGTTCCAGCAGCCGAAACAGGGGGCAACCCACAGATACGCAGTATTTT. Its protein is CSSSRNRGQPTDTQYF.

The chain joins TRBV18 to TRBJ1-1; no clear D. The germline CDR1 and CDR2 sequences are KGHSH and LQKENI. CDR3 length: 14 residues. V lost 3 bases, J lost 2 bases, and 10 bases lay in between. The CDR3 loop reads CASSPRVGNTEAFF. The DNA for the CDR3 is TGTGCCAGCTCACCGAGGGTGGGAAACACTGAAGCTTTCTTT. The whole variable domain, remainder taken from reference TRBV18 and TRBJ1-1, is NAGVMQNPRHLVRRRGQEARLRCSPMKGHSHVYWYRQLPEEGLKFMVYLQKENIIDESGMPKERFSAEFPKEGPSILRIQQVVRGDSAAYFCASSPRVGNTEAFFGQGTRLTVV.

This clone showed up just once. The chain combines TRBV7-2 with TRBJ2-3, with 9 bases aligning to TRBD2. The CDR3 loop spans 16 amino acids. The germline CDR1 and CDR2 sequences are SGHTA and FQGNSA. Unmatched junction bases numbered 8, after V lost 5 bases and J lost 2 bases. The CDR3 reads CASSPWTSDLTDTQYF. The CDR3 DNA sequence: TGTGCCAGCAGCCCGTGGACTAGCGATCTCACAGATACGCAGTATTTT.